This paragraph covers one T cell receptor (beta chain) sequence. Only in-frame clones appear in the TCRdb table, and some are missing; sequencing was by immunoSEQ multiplex PCR. Of about 410,000 clones listed, over 75% are singletons. This entry comes from a study of blood T cell repertoires in COVID-19. Study summary: Sites across the United States, Italy and Spain contributed samples from acute and convalescent COVID-19.

V lost 0 bases and J lost 4; bases outside the gene matches: 5. Germline CDR1 SGDLS, CDR2 YYNGEE. There are 15 residues in the CDR3. The TCR was taken from a woman in her forties with COVID-19, enrolled during active disease. V gene TRBV9 combines with J gene TRBJ1-2; 8 bases match TRBD1. Specimen: peripheral blood. The CDR3 loop is CASSVDRTGTYGYTF. CDR3 bases: TGTGCCAGCAGCGTAGATCGGACAGGGACCTATGGCTACACCTTC.